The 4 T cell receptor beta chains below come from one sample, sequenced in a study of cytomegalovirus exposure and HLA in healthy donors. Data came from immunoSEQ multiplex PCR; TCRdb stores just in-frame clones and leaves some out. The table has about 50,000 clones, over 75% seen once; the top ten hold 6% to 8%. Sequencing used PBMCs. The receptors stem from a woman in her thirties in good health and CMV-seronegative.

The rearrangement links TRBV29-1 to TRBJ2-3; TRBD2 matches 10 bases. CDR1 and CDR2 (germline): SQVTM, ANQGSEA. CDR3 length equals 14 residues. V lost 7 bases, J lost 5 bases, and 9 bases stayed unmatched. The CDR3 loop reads CSADPGLAKDTQYF. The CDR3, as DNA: TGCAGCGCGGATCCGGGACTAGCGAAAGATACGCAGTATTTT.

CDR3 sequence: CASSSSDRLAGPDNEQFF. CDR3 in DNA: TGCGCCAGCAGCTCTAGCGACCGACTAGCGGGCCCCGACAATGAGCAGTTCTTC. The V gene is TRBV5-1, the J gene TRBJ2-1, with 10 positions matching TRBD2. The CDR3 is made up of 18 amino acids. Trimming removed 3 bases from V and 5 bases from J; junction bases left unmatched: 14. Per germline, CDR1 SGHRS and CDR2 YFSETQ.

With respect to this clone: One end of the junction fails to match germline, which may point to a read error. The CDR3 DNA reads TGCGCCAGCAGCCCGCACCCGGGGGCTAGCGGGATCCCCGAGGAGCAGTACTTC. Amino acid sequence: CASSPHPGASGIPEEQYF. The chain couples TRBV11-3 to TRBJ2-7; 9 bases align to TRBD2. CDR1 and CDR2 from the germline V gene are SGHNT and YENEEA. This CDR3 is 18 amino acids long.

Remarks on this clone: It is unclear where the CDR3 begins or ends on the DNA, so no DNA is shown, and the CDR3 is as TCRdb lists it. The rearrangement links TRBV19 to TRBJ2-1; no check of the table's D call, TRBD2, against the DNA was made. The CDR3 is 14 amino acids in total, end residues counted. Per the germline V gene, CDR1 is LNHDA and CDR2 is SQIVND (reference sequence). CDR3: CASSILAEDNEQFF.